The present T cell receptor beta chain was sequenced within a study of beta chain features in type 1 diabetes. Across the study: Similarity in age, gender and cell yields was seen between patients and healthy donors.

Since all of the isolated RNA was reverse transcribed, expressed TCRB transcripts were what got sequenced. Assay used: immunoSEQ multiplex PCR; TCRdb lists only in-frame clones, some missing. The sample lists fewer than 500,000 clones; roughly 13% were seen once. Sampling consisted of one heparinised blood draw per donor, averaging around 120 mL. V shed 3 bases and J shed 5 bases, with 12 bases lying between them. Germline loops: CDR1 ENHRY, CDR2 SYGVKD. The CDR3 contains 14 residues. The specimen sequenced was naive CD4+ T cells from blood. This clonotype originated in a man aged 25 to 40 in good health. The chain recombines TRBV10-3 with TRBJ2-3, with D possibly TRBD1 on 5 matching bases. CDR3 protein: CAISDWQGEDTQYF. For the CDR3, the DNA is TGTGCCATCAGTGACTGGCAGGGCGAAGATACGCAGTATTTT.